This T cell receptor beta chain was retrieved from a study of control samples from healthy donors and cancer patients. Germline lookup yields CDR1 MDHEN and CDR2 SYDVKM. CDR3 length equals 14 residues. Trimming removed 9 bases at V and 0 bases at J, with 15 bases between. Repertoires were generated with immunoSEQ multiplex PCR, while TCRdb's copy carries only in-frame clones and drops some. The repertoire holds roughly 99,000 clones, approximately 82% seen once, with approximately 2% in the top ten. The sample consisted of blood. The chain combines TRBV28 with TRBJ2-7; D is perhaps TRBD2 (6 bases). The receptor was isolated from a man aged 55 to 70 in good health. Here the CDR3 reads CASKLAPYSYEQYF. CDR3 DNA: TGTGCCAGTAAACTAGCACCATACTCCTACGAGCAGTACTTC.